The 32 T cell receptor beta chains reported below all come from one sample, sequenced in a study of blood T cell repertoires in COVID-19. Generated by immunoSEQ multiplex PCR, the TCRdb table keeps only in-frame clones and is missing some. The sample lists around 99,000 clones, about 89% occurring once. Sequencing was done on a sample of peripheral blood. The receptors were gathered from a man aged 35 to 55 with active or convalescent COVID-19.

The chain has TRBV11-2 and TRBJ1-5; a weak D match, TRBD1 (5 bases). Per germline, CDR1 SGHAT and CDR2 FQNNGV. Trimming stripped 4 bases from V and 10 bases from J, with 17 bases between. This CDR3 comprises 14 residues. CDR3: CASSSLGALSPQHF. CDR3 sequence (DNA): TGTGCCAGCAGCTCTCTTGGGGCGCTCTCACCCCAGCATTTT.

V and J are TRBV7-2 and TRBJ2-5; D perhaps matches TRBD1 (6 bases). V was cut by 3 bases and J by 2 bases, with 13 bases left in between. Per germline, CDR1 SGHTA and CDR2 FQGNSA. The CDR3 is made up of 15 amino acids. The CDR3 loop reads CASSLVWTVQETQYF. CDR3 in DNA: TGTGCCAGCAGCTTGGTTTGGACAGTACAAGAGACCCAGTACTTC.

The CDR3 DNA follows: TGTGCCAGCAGTTTTACTAGCGGGAGCTCCTACGAGCAGTACTTC. Protein sequence: CASSFTSGSSYEQYF. The chain couples TRBV27 to TRBJ2-7; 11 nucleotides match TRBD2. CDR1 and CDR2 from the germline V gene are MNHEY and SMNVEV (reference sequence). Unmatched junction bases numbered 1, after V lost 3 bases and J lost 0 bases. The CDR3 extends over 15 amino acids.

This CDR3 is CASSLVRGRAGEQFF. The CDR3 DNA follows: TGTGCCAGCAGCTTAGTTCGGGGGAGGGCCGGGGAGCAGTTCTTC. The chain links TRBV11-2 to TRBJ2-1, with 7 positions matching TRBD2. This CDR3 contains 15 residues. Germline V gene sequence: CDR1 SGHAT, CDR2 FQNNGV. V trimming: 1 base; J trimming: 10 bases; junction bases outside the gene matches: 10.

This sequence joins TRBV5-6 and TRBJ1-3, with TRBD1 as a possible D gene (5 bases). CDR3 length: 16 residues. Trimming cost V 2 bases and J 0 bases, with 12 bases left between them. The V gene's germline CDR1 is SGHDT and CDR2 YYEEEE. The CDR3 loop reads CASSLFGTISGNTIYF. CDR3 DNA: TGTGCCAGCAGCTTATTCGGGACTATCTCTGGAAACACCATATATTTT. Looking up the rest from reference TRBV5-6 and TRBJ1-3 gives the full variable domain: DAGVTQSPTHLIKTRGQQVTLRCSPKSGHDTVSWYQQALGQGPQFIFQYYEEEERQRGNFPDRFSGHQFPNYSSELNVNALLLGDSALYLCASSLFGTISGNTIYFGEGSWLTVV.

This sequence joins TRBV6-2 or TRBV6-3 and TRBJ2-1; 8 nucleotides line up with TRBD2. Germline V gives CDR1 MNHEY, CDR2 SVGEGT. The CDR3 is 17 residues long. J gave up 7 bases and V 1 base, and 12 bases lay outside the gene matches. CDR3 coding DNA: TGTGCCAGCAGTTACTGGTCGGGTCGGGAGGGCAGAAATGAGCAGTTCTTC. Its protein is CASSYWSGREGRNEQFF.

The chain has TRBV6-2 or TRBV6-3 and TRBJ2-6, with TRBD2 identical over 7 bases. The CDR3 length is 18 residues. Trimming took 6 bases from V and 2 from J; bases not matched to a gene: 13. Germline CDR1 and CDR2: MNHEY and SVGEGT. The CDR3 here is CASSPRGRALAGANVLTF. In nucleotides, the CDR3 is TGTGCCAGCAGCCCCCGGGGGAGGGCCCTCGCTGGGGCCAACGTCCTGACTTTC.

This chain connects TRBV28 to TRBJ2-5; 14 bases line up with TRBD2. The length of the CDR3 is 17 residues. V was clipped by 5 bases and J by 1 base; unmatched bases: 6. From germline, CDR1 is MDHEN and CDR2 SYDVKM. The CDR3 loop is CASSPPGLAGAQETQYF. The CDR3 DNA follows: TGTGCCAGCAGTCCCCCGGGACTAGCGGGGGCCCAAGAGACCCAGTACTTC. Together with reference TRBV28 and TRBJ2-5, the CDR3 gives the full variable domain: DVKVTQSSRYLVKRTGEKVFLECVQDMDHENMFWYRQDPGLGLRLIYFSYDVKMKEKGDIPEGYSVSREKKERFSLILESASTNQTSMYLCASSPPGLAGAQETQYFGPGTRLLVL.

Only one count was recorded for this clone. V usage is TRBV5-1 and J usage is TRBJ2-4; 11 bases are a match to TRBD2. J was trimmed by 6 bases and V by 4 bases; bases with no gene match: 3. The CDR3 sequence is 14 residues long. Germline lookup yields CDR1 SGHRS and CDR2 YFSETQ. CDR3 region: CASSPGTSGNIQYF. DNA of the CDR3: TGCGCCAGCAGCCCCGGGACTAGCGGAAACATTCAGTACTTC.

V usage is TRBV5-1 and J usage is TRBJ2-7, with 10 bases that match TRBD1. In germline, CDR1 is SGHRS, CDR2 YFSETQ. The CDR3 has 13 amino acids. V lost 0 bases, J lost 6 bases, and 0 bases stayed unmatched. Here the CDR3 reads CASSLGTGGEQYF. In DNA, the CDR3 is TGCGCCAGCAGCTTGGGGACAGGGGGCGAGCAGTACTTC.

The chain is built from TRBV13 and TRBJ2-1; D possibly corresponds to TRBD2 (5 bases). Trimming removed 4 bases from V and 7 bases from J, with 14 bases in between. Germline values: CDR1 PRHDT, CDR2 FYEKMQ (reference sequence). The CDR3 is made up of 14 amino acids. The CDR3 loop is CASSSTDWVNEQFF. DNA of the CDR3: TGTGCCAGCAGCTCGACGGACTGGGTGAATGAGCAGTTCTTC.

The chain uses TRBV5-6 and TRBJ2-3; 8 bases align to TRBD1. From germline, CDR1 is SGHDT and CDR2 YYEEEE. This CDR3 contains 19 residues. V shed 0 bases and J 0 bases; nucleotides not matched to a gene: 12. CDR3 sequence: CASSLGTAGGEYSTDTQYF. In DNA, the CDR3 is TGTGCCAGCAGCTTGGGTACGGCAGGGGGCGAATATAGCACAGATACGCAGTATTTT.

J is TRBJ2-1 and V is TRBV18; 8 bases agree with TRBD2. V shed 3 bases, J shed 7 bases, and the junction held 11 bases outside the gene matches. This CDR3 is built from 16 residues. Germline lookup yields CDR1 KGHSH and CDR2 LQKENI. CDR3 amino acids: CASSPLNGRAGNEQFF. For the CDR3, the DNA is TGTGCCAGCTCACCTCTTAACGGGAGGGCTGGGAATGAGCAGTTCTTC.

The CDR3 DNA sequence: TGTGCCTGGAGCGAAGCGAGCTCCTATAATTCACCCCTCCACTTT. It specifies CAWSEASSYNSPLHF. The rearrangement links TRBV30 to TRBJ1-6; the D is unclear. Trimming left V 3 bases short and J 0 bases short, with 9 bases between. Germline lookup yields CDR1 GTSNPN and CDR2 SVGIG (reference sequence). The CDR3 loop spans 15 amino acids.

A few counts support this clone. The V call is TRBV7-2, the J call TRBJ2-2, with D unresolved. V was cut by 5 bases and J by 3 bases, with 4 bases left in between. Germline V gives CDR1 SGHTA, CDR2 FQGNSA. The CDR3 contains 12 residues. The CDR3 sequence is CASSPYTGELFF. The DNA of the CDR3 is TGTGCCAGCAGCCCTTACACCGGGGAGCTGTTTTTT.

The V gene is TRBV6-2 or TRBV6-3, the J gene TRBJ2-2; 10 bases agree with TRBD2. Per germline, CDR1 MNHEY and CDR2 SVGEGT. With 0 bases clipped from V and 3 bases from J, the junction kept 16 bases outside the gene matches. CDR3 size: 21 residues. This CDR3 reads CASSYSTVGTSGIGDTGELFF. In DNA, the CDR3 is TGTGCCAGCAGTTACTCGACGGTCGGCACTAGCGGGATTGGGGACACCGGGGAGCTGTTTTTT.

The CDR3, as DNA: TGTGCCACCCGTCGAGAACGGACTAATGAAAAACTGTTTTTT. Translating it yields CATRRERTNEKLFF. The genes are TRBV28 and TRBJ1-4; no definite D call. Trimming cost V 10 bases and J 2 bases, with 14 bases left between them. Germline values: CDR1 MDHEN, CDR2 SYDVKM. The CDR3 spans 14 residues.

The rearrangement joins TRBV10-3 to TRBJ1-1, with TRBD1 identical over 8 bases. J was trimmed by 6 bases and V by 8 bases; bases with no gene match: 5. Germline lookup yields CDR1 ENHRY and CDR2 SYGVKD. CDR3 length: 12 residues. The CDR3, as DNA: TGTGCCATCGCCAGGGGGCTCTCTGAAGCTTTCTTT. Amino acid sequence: CAIARGLSEAFF.

This clone was observed a single time. In DNA, the CDR3 is TGTGCCAGCAAACTAGCCTCAAGCTCCTACGAGCAGTACTTC. Protein: CASKLASSSYEQYF. The V call is TRBV7-3, the J call TRBJ2-7; D perhaps matches TRBD2 (6 bases). The CDR3 contains 14 residues. The germline CDR1 and CDR2 sequences are SGHTA and FQGTGA. The ends were cut back, 7 bases at V and 0 bases at J, with 13 bases in the middle.

This chain uses TRBV28 with TRBJ2-4; D might be TRBD1 (6 bases). Germline CDR1 and CDR2: MDHEN and SYDVKM. Trimming removed 6 bases from V and 0 bases from J, with 18 bases in between. This CDR3 region has 17 residues. As DNA, the CDR3 is TGTGCCAGCAGACGAGCTCGGGACATTTTAGCCAAAAACATTCAGTACTTC. This sequence encodes CASRRARDILAKNIQYF.

This rearrangement joins TRBV14 to TRBJ2-2, with 8 nucleotides matching TRBD1. The CDR3 loop spans 15 amino acids. With V trimmed by 2 bases and J by 4 bases, 3 bases remained unmatched. The germline V gene encodes CDR1 SGHDN and CDR2 FVKESK. The CDR3 reads CASSQRQGSTGELFF. The DNA of the CDR3 is TGTGCCAGCAGCCAACGACAGGGGTCCACCGGGGAGCTGTTTTTT.

The V call is TRBV5-1, the J call TRBJ2-1, with 10 nucleotides matching TRBD1. CDR3 length: 17 residues. V lost 4 bases, J lost 6 bases, and 13 bases stayed unmatched. Germline V gene data show CDR1 as SGHRS and CDR2 as YFSETQ. This chain's CDR3 is CASSRFGFGQGGNEQFF. In DNA form, the CDR3 reads TGCGCCAGCAGCAGGTTTGGGTTCGGACAGGGGGGCAATGAGCAGTTCTTC.

The chain uses TRBV28 and TRBJ1-2; TRBD1 matches 12 bases. The V segment lost 2 bases and the J segment 4 bases; nucleotides outside the gene matches: 8. Germline CDR1 reads MDHEN; CDR2 reads SYDVKM. This CDR3 has 17 amino acids. The CDR3 region is CASSLGGDRGLGYGYTF. The CDR3, as DNA: TGTGCCAGCAGTTTAGGGGGGGACAGGGGGCTTGGCTATGGCTACACCTTC.

This clone has only one observation. The chain is built from TRBV3-1 (or the pseudogene TRBV3-2) and TRBJ2-5, with 9 bases aligning to TRBD2. This CDR3 is 14 amino acids long. Trimming cost V 2 bases and J 5 bases; bases outside gene matches: 3. Germline V gene sequence: CDR1 LGHDT, CDR2 YNNKEL (reference sequence). The chain's CDR3 is CASSQLAGQETQYF. CDR3 nucleotide sequence: TGTGCCAGCAGCCAACTAGCGGGACAGGAGACCCAGTACTTC.

The CDR3 loop is CASSRDRDSKQYF. The CDR3 coding sequence is TGCGCCAGCAGCCGGGACAGGGATAGCAAGCAGTACTTC. The chain uses TRBV10-1 and TRBJ2-7; TRBD1 matches 9 bases. J gave up 8 bases and V 6 bases, and 8 bases lay outside the gene matches. This CDR3 contains 13 residues. Germline V gives CDR1 WNHNN, CDR2 SYGVQD (reference sequence).

This sequence joins TRBV7-2 and TRBJ2-5; possible D gene TRBD1, 6 bases. The length of the CDR3 is 15 residues. Trimming took off 6 bases at V and 4 bases at J, with 18 bases between the two ends. Germline V gives CDR1 SGHTA, CDR2 FQGNSA. CDR3 sequence reads: CASRATTGLGETQYF. CDR3 DNA sequence: TGTGCCAGCAGGGCTACAACAGGGCTCGGAGAGACCCAGTACTTC.

This clone was recorded once. V is TRBV7-2 and J is TRBJ1-2; tentatively, D is TRBD1 (6 bases). Germline loops: CDR1 SGHTA, CDR2 FQGNSA. The CDR3 covers 15 residues. Trimming shortened V by 1 base and J by 4 bases, and 13 bases separated the two germline ends. The CDR3 here is CASSLVPGGVYGYTF. CDR3 nucleotide sequence: TGTGCCAGCAGCTTAGTACCGGGGGGCGTCTATGGCTACACCTTC.

This CDR3 is CASNGQDGSPLHF. The CDR3 DNA is TGTGCCAGCAATGGACAGGACGGTTCACCCCTCCACTTT. This chain uses TRBV19 with TRBJ1-6, with 7 bases aligning to TRBD1. Germline CDR1 reads LNHDA; CDR2 reads SQIVND (reference sequence). Losses at the gene ends were 9 bases for V and 9 bases for J; bases not matched to a gene: 8. The CDR3 totals 13 residues.

V gene TRBV19 combines with J gene TRBJ1-5; D is uncertain. CDR1 LNHDA and CDR2 SQIVND come from the germline V gene (reference sequence). The ends were cut back, 1 base at V and 1 base at J, with 14 bases in the middle. The CDR3 is 17 residues long. The CDR3 bases are TGTGCCAGTAGTATAGTTTCGGGAACCGGGAGCAATCAGCCCCAGCATTTT. Amino acids: CASSIVSGTGSNQPQHF.

The J gene is TRBJ1-1, the V gene TRBV18, with TRBD1 matching 8 bases. Trimming took 3 bases from V and 4 from J; bases not matched to a gene: 7. Per germline, CDR1 KGHSH and CDR2 LQKENI. CDR3 length: 15 residues. DNA for the CDR3: TGTGCCAGCTCACCGCAGGGGGCTAAGGGCACTGAAGCTTTCTTT. Translation: CASSPQGAKGTEAFF.

The chain couples TRBV9 to TRBJ2-1; 7 bases fit TRBD2. This CDR3 has 14 amino acids. Per the germline V gene, CDR1 is SGDLS and CDR2 is YYNGEE. Trimming at V came to 2 bases and at J to 8 bases, leaving 7 bases not matched to a gene. The CDR3 DNA sequence: TGTGCCAGCAGCGTCTCGGGACTACCCCATGAGCAGTTCTTC. It is translated as CASSVSGLPHEQFF.

The genes are TRBV30 and TRBJ2-2; 7 nucleotides align to TRBD1. V was pared by 3 bases and J by 3 bases, with 16 bases of the junction left unmatched. This CDR3 contains 18 residues. Per germline, CDR1 GTSNPN and CDR2 SVGIG (reference sequence). The CDR3: CAWRRGRGYATHTGELFF. The CDR3 region has the DNA TGTGCCTGGAGGAGGGGGCGCGGGTATGCGACTCACACCGGGGAGCTGTTTTTT.